This T cell receptor beta chain emerged from a study of blood T cell repertoires in COVID-19. Study-wide context: Some COVID-19 samples were acute and others convalescent; all came from the United States, Italy and Spain. From T cells, B-cell-depleted T cells, or PBMCs came the material, which was cDNA or gDNA.

The CDR3 is 15 residues long. V trimming: 1 base; J trimming: 2 bases; junction bases outside the gene matches: 2. Looked up from germline, CDR1 is LNHNV and CDR2 is YYDKDF (reference sequence). Data came from immunoSEQ multiplex PCR; TCRdb stores just in-frame clones and leaves some out. The data show about 280,000 clones, roughly nine tenths seen once. Ages ranged from about 18 to 89 years, with residence in 20 to 30 US areas. The clonotype originates from a woman aged 40-49 years who had recovered from COVID-19. The V gene is TRBV15, the J gene TRBJ1-5; the match to TRBD1 covers 7 bases. Sequenced material: PBMCs or T cells enriched from blood (not recorded which). The CDR3 loop reads CATSRVTGGNQPQHF. The DNA for the CDR3 is TGTGCCACCAGCAGAGTCACAGGGGGCAATCAGCCCCAGCATTTT.